These T cell receptor beta chains were read from a single sample in a study of T cell responses to AZD1222 COVID-19 vaccine. Clones were sequenced by immunoSEQ multiplex PCR, and TCRdb holds only the in-frame ones, with some missing. This table holds more than 50,000 clones, 70% to 90% found once. This specimen consisted of peripheral blood, obtained on day 0 of AZD1222 vaccination. Receptor source: an adult in good health. CDR3s include the opening cysteine and the closing phenylalanine or tryptophan. Fields, in order: J gene, D gene, V gene, clone size, CDR3 DNA, CDR3 protein. D genes are given only for firm matches. Size values are once, few and many counts, or a class for expanded clones, and some rows have none.

TRBJ2-2,-,TRBV7-3,-,TGTGCCAGCAGCCGTAACAGGGACAACACCGGGGAGCTGTTTTTT,CASSRNRDNTGELFF
TRBJ2-2,TRBD2,TRBV4-1,-,TGCGCCAGCAGTTCAGGAGGAGCGGGGGGGAACACCGGGGAGCTGTTTTTT,CASSSGGAGGNTGELFF
TRBJ2-1,TRBD2,TRBV9,-,TGTGCCAGCAGCGTACTCTCTAGCGGGGACAATGAGCAGTTCTTC,CASSVLSSGDNEQFF
TRBJ2-5,TRBD2,TRBV13,-,TGTGCCAGCAGCCAAGGGCTAGCGGGGGGCAGTGGGGAGACCCAGTACTTC,CASSQGLAGGSGETQYF
TRBJ2-1,-,TRBV6-5,-,TGTGCCAGCAGGAACAGTTGGGGCAATGAGCAGTTCTTC,CASRNSWGNEQFF
TRBJ2-7,-,TRBV9,-,TGTGCCAGCAGCGCTGGGGACGGGACCTACGAGCAGTACTTC,CASSAGDGTYEQYF
TRBJ2-6,-,TRBV5-1,-,TGCGCCAGCAGCCTAGGGACTTGGGGGGCCAACGTCCTGACTTTC,CASSLGTWGANVLTF
TRBJ1-6,-,TRBV15,-,TGTGCCACCAGCAATTCAGGTGGGGGGGCACGCTCACCCCTCCACTTT,CATSNSGGGARSPLHF
TRBJ2-7,TRBD1,TRBV5-1,-,TGCGCCAGCAGCCATCCGGGACAGCGATCCTACGAGCAGTACTTC,CASSHPGQRSYEQYF
TRBJ2-2,TRBD1,TRBV2,-,TGTGCCATCAAAAAACTACAGGGGGCCGGGGAGCTGTTTTTT,CAIKKLQGAGELFF
TRBJ1-2,-,TRBV28,-,TGTGCCAGCAGTTCCGACGGGCCCTATGGCTACACCTTC,CASSSDGPYGYTF
TRBJ1-1,-,TRBV5-1,-,TGCGCCAGCAGCTTGGTAGGTTTGGACACTGAAGCTTTCTTT,CASSLVGLDTEAFF
TRBJ2-7,TRBD2,TRBV7-2,-,TGTGCCAGCAGTTGGACTAGCGGGCCCTACGAGCAGTACTTC,CASSWTSGPYEQYF
TRBJ2-2,-,TRBV30,-,TGTGCCTGGAGACCCGGGGGGAACACCGGGGAGCTGTTTTTT,CAWRPGGNTGELFF
TRBJ2-7,TRBD1,TRBV6-2/TRBV6-3,-,TGTGCCAGCAGTTACGCTCAGGGGGTGTCCTACGAGCAGTACTTC,CASSYAQGVSYEQYF
TRBJ1-3,-,TRBV9,-,TGTGCCAGCAGCCTCGGGGGGGACGGAAACACCATATATTTT,CASSLGGDGNTIYF
TRBJ2-5,-,TRBV3-1/TRBV3-2,-,TGTGCCAGCAGCCGGACGGAAGAGACCCAGTACTTC,CASSRTEETQYF
TRBJ1-5,-,TRBV19,few,TGTGCCAGTAGTATAAGGCCTTACAATCAGCCCCAGCATTTT,CASSIRPYNQPQHF
TRBJ2-3,-,TRBV9,-,TGTGCCAGCAGCGTAGCAGCCCCGGCAGATACGCAGTATTTT,CASSVAAPADTQYF
TRBJ1-5,TRBD1,TRBV3-1/TRBV3-2,-,TGTGCCAGCAGCCAAGATTTGGCAGGGGGTCGAGTTGGTCAGCCCCAGCATTTT,CASSQDLAGGRVGQPQHF
TRBJ1-6,-,TRBV5-1,-,TGCGCCAGCAGCTTACGGGAAGCAAATTCACCCCTCCACTTT,CASSLREANSPLHF
TRBJ1-6,-,TRBV12-3/TRBV12-4,-,TGTGCCAGCAAAGGACAGATTAATTCACCCCTCCACTTT,CASKGQINSPLHF
TRBJ2-7,-,TRBV27,once,TGTGCCAGCAATCCGGGGGCAGGGGCCGTCAACTACGAGCAGTACTTC,CASNPGAGAVNYEQYF
TRBJ1-3,TRBD1,TRBV6-5,-,TGTGCCAGCAGTTCGTCAGGGGGCGCCTCTGGAAACACCATATATTTT,CASSSSGGASGNTIYF
TRBJ2-5,TRBD2,TRBV7-6,-,TGTGCCAGCAGCCCCCGGGGTAGCGGGGGTAGAGTAGAAGAGACCCAGTACTTC,CASSPRGSGGRVEETQYF
TRBJ1-4,TRBD1,TRBV25-1,-,TGTGCCAGCAGTGTCGGGAACAGGGGAAATAATGAAAAACTGTTTTTT,CASSVGNRGNNEKLFF
TRBJ1-6,TRBD1,TRBV6-4,-,TGTGCCAGCAGGTATACAGGGGTGTATAATTCACCCCTCCACTTT,CASRYTGVYNSPLHF
TRBJ1-2,-,TRBV6-5,-,TGTGCCAGCAGCCTACTAGGGAACTATGGCTACACCTTC,CASSLLGNYGYTF
TRBJ1-5,-,TRBV4-1,-,TGCGCCAGCAGCCAAGATGGGGCCCCACATCAGCCCCAGCATTTT,CASSQDGAPHQPQHF
TRBJ2-2,TRBD2,TRBV9,-,TGTGCCAGCAGCCCCCTCGGGGGGGGGAACGAGGAGCTGTTTTTT,CASSPLGGGNEELFF
TRBJ1-1,-,TRBV6-5,-,TGTGCCAGCAGTTACGGGGGTTTCACTGAAGCTTTCTTT,CASSYGGFTEAFF
TRBJ1-2,TRBD1,TRBV4-3,once,TGCGCCAGCAGCCCCGGGGACAGGGGAACTAACTATGGCTACACCTTC,CASSPGDRGTNYGYTF
TRBJ2-7,TRBD1,TRBV7-2,-,TGTGCCAGCAGCCAGGGACAGGGTTACTACGAGCAGTACTTC,CASSQGQGYYEQYF
TRBJ1-2,TRBD1,TRBV19,medium-sized,TGTGCCAGTGTGGACAGGTTAGCCCTTGGCTACACCTTC,CASVDRLALGYTF
TRBJ1-2,-,TRBV3-1/TRBV3-2,-,TGTGCCAGCAGCTTGAAGGGCTTGGGCGGCTACACCTTC,CASSLKGLGGYTF
TRBJ1-2,TRBD1,TRBV28,-,TGTGCCAGCAGCCCACAGGGGACTAAACCCTATGGCTACACCTTC,CASSPQGTKPYGYTF
TRBJ2-4,-,TRBV6-5,-,TGTGCCAGCCTGTTCGGGGCTGCCAAAAACATTCAGTACTTC,CASLFGAAKNIQYF
TRBJ2-5,TRBD2,TRBV5-6,-,TGTGCCAGCGGATCTAGCGGGGGCTGGGAGACCCAGTACTTC,CASGSSGGWETQYF
TRBJ2-2,-,TRBV5-5,-,TGTGCCAGCAGCTTGGACGTCGGGGAGCTGTTTTTT,CASSLDVGELFF
TRBJ2-5,TRBD2,TRBV5-4,-,TGTGCCAGCAGCCTTACTAGCGGGGGAAAAGAGACCCAGTACTTC,CASSLTSGGKETQYF
TRBJ1-1,-,TRBV7-8,-,TGTGCCAGCAGCTTAGGGGGGGGGACTGAAGCTTTCTTT,CASSLGGGTEAFF
TRBJ1-1,-,TRBV6-5,-,TGTGCCAGCAGTTCCTCGGGGGGCACTGAAGCTTTCTTT,CASSSSGGTEAFF
TRBJ1-1,-,TRBV19,once,TGTGCCAGTAGTATAGCGTTGGGAGGCACTGAAGCTTTCTTT,CASSIALGGTEAFF
TRBJ1-5,TRBD1,TRBV19,-,TGTGCCAGTAGTATAGCGGGACAGCCTTTTCAGCCCCAGCATTTT,CASSIAGQPFQPQHF
TRBJ1-4,-,TRBV9,-,TGTGCCAGCAGCGCGACAACAACTAATGAAAAACTGTTTTTT,CASSATTTNEKLFF
TRBJ2-5,-,TRBV6-2/TRBV6-3,-,TGTGCCAGCAGTTCCCCCCGGTACCAAGAGACCCAGTACTTC,CASSSPRYQETQYF
TRBJ1-6,TRBD1,TRBV4-2,-,TGTGCCAGCAGCCCTTACGGGCAGGGGGTCCAGAATAATTCACCCCTCCACTTT,CASSPYGQGVQNNSPLHF
TRBJ2-1,-,TRBV3-1/TRBV3-2,-,TGTGCCAGCAGCCAAGATCGGGGCAGACCGACGTTCTTC,CASSQDRGRPTFF
TRBJ2-5,-,TRBV3-1/TRBV3-2,-,TGTGCCAGCAGCCCAGTTAAAGAGACCCAGTACTTC,CASSPVKETQYF
TRBJ2-5,TRBD1,TRBV11-1,-,TGTGCCAGCAGCCTCGGACAGGTCATCCAAGAGACCCAGTACTTC,CASSLGQVIQETQYF
TRBJ1-2,-,TRBV27,-,TGTGCCAGCAGTTCCAGGTCCGCGGGACTCTTAGCTAACTATGGCTACACCTTC,CASSSRSAGLLANYGYTF
TRBJ1-2,TRBD1,TRBV19,-,TGTGCCAGTAGTCCTTCCACCGGGACAGGGGGCGGCTACACCTTC,CASSPSTGTGGGYTF
TRBJ2-2,-,TRBV7-2,-,TGTGCCAGCAGCTTATGGGGAGACGGGGAGCTGTTTTTT,CASSLWGDGELFF
TRBJ1-6,TRBD1,TRBV6-4,-,TGTGCCAGCAGTGACTCGGCAGGGGGAAATTCACCCCTCCACTTT,CASSDSAGGNSPLHF
TRBJ2-7,TRBD2,TRBV6-1,-,TGTGCCAGCAGTGACGGGGGGGTCAGCGTATACGAGCAGTACTTC,CASSDGGVSVYEQYF
TRBJ1-6,-,TRBV6-5,-,TGTGCCAGCAGTCCTTTTAAATCACCCCTCCACTTT,CASSPFKSPLHF
TRBJ1-5,-,TRBV7-2,-,TGTGCCAGCAGCCTAGGGATTCCCGGAGAGACCCAGCATTTT,CASSLGIPGETQHF
TRBJ2-7,-,TRBV19,-,TGTGCCAGTAGCCCTGCGGACGGCTACGAGCAGTACTTC,CASSPADGYEQYF
TRBJ1-2,-,TRBV28,-,TGTGCCAGCACGGCTAACTATGGCTACACCTTC,CASTANYGYTF